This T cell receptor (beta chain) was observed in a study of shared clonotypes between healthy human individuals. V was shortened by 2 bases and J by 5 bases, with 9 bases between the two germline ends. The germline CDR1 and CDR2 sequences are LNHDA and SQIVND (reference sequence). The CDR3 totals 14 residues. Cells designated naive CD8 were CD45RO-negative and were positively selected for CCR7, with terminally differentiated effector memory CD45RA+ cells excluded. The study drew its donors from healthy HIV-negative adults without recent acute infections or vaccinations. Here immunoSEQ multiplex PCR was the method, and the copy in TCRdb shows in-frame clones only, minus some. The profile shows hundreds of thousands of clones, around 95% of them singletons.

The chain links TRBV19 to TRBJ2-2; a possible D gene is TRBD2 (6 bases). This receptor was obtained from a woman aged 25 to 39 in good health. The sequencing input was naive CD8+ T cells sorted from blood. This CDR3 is CASSIREHTGELFF. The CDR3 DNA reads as TGTGCCAGTAGTATACGGGAGCATACCGGGGAGCTGTTTTTT.